A single sample is the source of the 27 T cell receptor beta chains below, sequenced in a study of early T cells in non-severe SARS-CoV-2 infection. TCRdb reprocessed the 5' RACE reads with MiXCR, giving one entry per CDR3 protein. The sample records 66,000 or so distinct CDR3 sequences, about 10% being singletons. The sequenced material came from whole blood. The receptors stem from an adult who was a healthcare worker with PCR-confirmed SARS-CoV-2 infection or an uninfected control (not recorded which).

This chain connects TRBV29-1 to TRBJ2-2; D call uncertain. The germline CDR1 and CDR2 sequences are SQVTM and ANQGSEA. The CDR3 sequence is 10 residues long. The CDR3 DNA sequence: TGCAGACCGATGGGCGGGGAGCTGTTTTTT. It yields the protein CRPMGGELFF.

Many counts were recorded for this clonotype. The chain recombines TRBV2 with TRBJ1-1, with D possibly matching TRBD1 (6 bases). The germline V and J ends were trimmed by 7 bases and 4 bases, with 16 bases remaining between them. There are 14 residues in the CDR3. The V gene's germline CDR1 is SNHLY and CDR2 FYNNEI. CDR3 DNA: TGTGCCAGCACGGTCCAGGGGCCGAGCACTGAAGCTTTCTTT. It yields the protein CASTVQGPSTEAFF.

The sample holds a few counts of this clonotype. The J gene is TRBJ2-2, the V gene TRBV7-9; D not certain. The germline CDR1 and CDR2 sequences are SEHNR and FQNEAQ (reference sequence). V was clipped by 5 bases and J by 4 bases, with 11 bases between them. This CDR3 has 14 residues. Here the CDR3 reads CASSHLVPTGELFF. DNA of the CDR3: TGTGCCAGCAGCCACCTTGTCCCCACCGGGGAGCTGTTTTTT.

Many counts were recorded for this clonotype. This sequence joins TRBV14 and TRBJ1-1, with D hard to call. CDR1 is SGHDN, CDR2 FVKESK, per germline. The CDR3 is 14 amino acids. Trimming removed 0 bases at V and 6 bases at J, with 11 bases between. CDR3 sequence: CASSQDDLQSEAFF. The CDR3 DNA sequence: TGTGCCAGCAGCCAAGATGATTTACAATCTGAAGCTTTCTTT.

This chain links TRBV20-1 with TRBJ1-1, with TRBD1 as a possible D gene (5 bases). The V end lost 6 bases, the J end lost 2 bases, and 16 bases lay between the germline ends. Germline CDR1 reads DFQATT; CDR2 reads SNEGSKA (reference sequence). The CDR3 is 14 amino acids. This CDR3 reads CSALYEGTNTEAFF. The CDR3 region has the DNA TGCAGTGCACTTTACGAGGGGACCAACACTGAAGCTTTCTTT.

The chain recombines TRBV20-1 with TRBJ1-2, with 7 bases identical to TRBD1. The J segment lost 2 bases and the V segment lost 4 bases, leaving 4 bases of the junction unmatched. Per the germline V gene, CDR1 is DFQATT and CDR2 is SNEGSKA (reference sequence). CDR3 length equals 13 residues. The CDR3 spells CSATNRGNYGYTF. CDR3 DNA sequence: TGCAGTGCTACCAACAGGGGAAACTATGGCTACACCTTC.

This clonotype was recorded many times. The chain recombines TRBV6-2 or TRBV6-3 with TRBJ1-2; D remains unclear. The CDR3 has 13 amino acids. The germline gives CDR1 MNHEY, CDR2 SVGEGT. The V gene lost 4 bases and the J gene lost 4 bases, with 10 bases spanning the gap. The CDR3: CASSSGLVYGYTF. The CDR3 nucleotides are TGTGCCAGCAGTTCCGGACTGGTCTATGGCTACACCTTC.

With respect to this clonotype: This sequence may be a read error, since a much larger clone differs from it by one base. The J gene is TRBJ1-6, the V gene TRBV5-1, with D maybe TRBD1 (5 bases). From germline, CDR1 is SGHRS and CDR2 YFSETQ. CDR3 size: 16 residues. In nucleotides, the CDR3 is TGCGCCAGCAGCTTCACCGGGACTTACAATAATTCACCCTTCCACTTT. Its translation: CASSFTGTYNNSPFHF.

In this sample, this clonotype turned up a few times. The chain has TRBV29-1 and TRBJ1-1; no reliable D call. The CDR3 spans 10 residues. The germline V and J ends were trimmed by 4 bases and 7 bases, with 7 bases remaining between them. From germline, CDR1 is SQVTM and CDR2 ANQGSEA. The CDR3 DNA reads TGCAGCGTTGCTGCGGGTGAAGCTTTCTTT. It is translated as CSVAAGEAFF. Filled out from reference TRBV29-1 and TRBJ1-1, the complete variable domain reads SAVISQKPSRDICQRGTSLTIQCQVDSQVTMMFWYRQQPGQSLTLIATANQGSEATYESGFVIDKFPISRPNLTFSTLTVSNMSPEDSSIYLCSVAAGEAFFGQGTRLTVV.

This clonotype was observed many times. The chain carries TRBV7-9 and TRBJ2-7; the D is unclear. Germline CDR1 and CDR2: SEHNR and FQNEAQ (reference sequence). CDR3 length equals 14 residues. The V end was cut by 4 bases, the J end by 0 bases, with 10 bases between. The CDR3 protein is CASSSTSSSYEQYF. Here the CDR3 DNA reads TGTGCCAGCAGCTCCACCTCGTCCTCCTACGAGCAGTACTTC. Looking up the rest from reference TRBV7-9 and TRBJ2-7 gives the full variable domain: DTGVSQNPRHKITKRGQNVTFRCDPISEHNRLYWYRQTLGQGPEFLTYFQNEAQLEKSRLLSDRFSAERPKGSFSTLEIQRTEQGDSAMYLCASSSTSSSYEQYFGPGTRLTVT.

The chain couples TRBV28 to TRBJ2-5; 14 bases are shared with TRBD2. The CDR3 extends over 17 amino acids. The germline V gene has CDR1 MDHEN and CDR2 SYDVKM. The V gene end was trimmed by 5 bases and the J gene end by 5 bases; junction bases not matched to a gene: 10. The chain's CDR3 is CASSPRLAGGRRETQYF. The CDR3 nucleotides are TGTGCCAGCAGTCCAAGACTAGCGGGGGGGCGCCGGGAGACCCAGTACTTC.

Many counts were recorded for this clonotype. The chain carries TRBV20-1 and TRBJ2-1, with 9 nucleotides matching TRBD2. The trim removed 2 bases at V and 8 bases at J, leaving 13 bases unmatched. Germline V gene sequence: CDR1 DFQATT, CDR2 SNEGSKA (reference sequence). CDR3 length: 16 residues. CDR3 DNA sequence: TGCAGTGCTAGACCCTCCCTGGGCGGGGGGGCCCATGAGCAGTTCTTC. Protein: CSARPSLGGGAHEQFF.

This clonotype was found many times. V gene TRBV6-6 combines with J gene TRBJ2-1, with TRBD1 identical over 9 bases. The ends lost 6 bases at V and 3 bases at J; junction bases unmatched: 6. The CDR3 consists of 15 residues. The germline gives CDR1 MNHNY, CDR2 SVGAGI (reference sequence). The CDR3 loop reads CASRMTGGDYNEQFF. The CDR3 region has the DNA TGTGCCAGCAGGATGACAGGGGGGGACTACAATGAGCAGTTCTTC.

The chain employs TRBV27 and TRBJ2-7, with D possibly TRBD2 on 6 matching bases. Germline CDR1 MNHEY, CDR2 SMNVEV (reference sequence). There are 15 residues in the CDR3. V was pared by 3 bases and J by 4 bases, with 16 bases between. The CDR3 reads CASSFSPGGVYEQYF. Here the CDR3 DNA reads TGTGCCAGCAGTTTTAGCCCCGGGGGTGTATACGAGCAGTACTTC.

This clonotype turned up a few times. The chain links TRBV11-2 to TRBJ2-1, with TRBD2 matching over 9 bases. The length of the CDR3 is 15 residues. V trimming: 5 bases; J trimming: 3 bases; junction bases outside the gene matches: 5. Germline V CDR1 and CDR2: SGHAT, FQNNGV. The DNA for the CDR3 is TGTGCCAGCAGCCCCCTAGCGGGGAACTACAATGAGCAGTTCTTC. As protein: CASSPLAGNYNEQFF.

This clonotype has a count of ten or more. The chain couples TRBV3-1 to TRBJ2-6; D not resolved. Looked up from germline, CDR1 is LGHDT and CDR2 is YNNKEL (reference sequence). Between the trimmed V and J ends, which lost 2 bases and 0 bases, there was a span of 5 bases. The CDR3 has 15 residues. The CDR3 reads CASSQFSSGANVLTF. The CDR3 DNA follows: TGTGCCAGCAGCCAATTTAGCTCTGGGGCCAACGTCCTGACTTTC.

Ten or more counts support this clonotype. The chain has TRBV11-2 and TRBJ2-5; weak D call: TRBD2 (5 bases). V was pared by 6 bases and J by 1 base, with 9 bases between. Per the germline V gene, CDR1 is SGHAT and CDR2 is FQNNGV. This CDR3 has 13 residues. The CDR3 reads CASSRERQETQYF. DNA of the CDR3: TGTGCCAGCAGTCGGGAACGCCAAGAGACCCAGTACTTC.

This clonotype appeared many times. V usage is TRBV12-3 or TRBV12-4 and J usage is TRBJ1-5, with D perhaps matching TRBD1 (6 bases). V lost 4 bases to trimming and J lost 6 bases, with 13 bases between them. This CDR3 has 14 amino acids. The DNA for the CDR3 is TGTGCCAGCAGTTCCGGACAGCTAGGTCAGCCCCAGCATTTT. Translation gives CASSSGQLGQPQHF.

In this sample, this clonotype turned up many times. This chain joins TRBV7-9 and TRBJ2-7; a weak D match, TRBD1 (6 bases). Per the germline V gene, CDR1 is SEHNR and CDR2 is FQNEAQ (reference sequence). With 5 bases removed from V and 2 bases from J, the gap between germline ends came to 13 bases. The CDR3 is 14 amino acids. CDR3 in amino acids: CASSPTGPPYEQYF. In nucleotides, the CDR3 is TGTGCCAGCAGCCCTACAGGGCCTCCCTACGAGCAGTACTTC. The full variable domain, in which reference TRBV7-9 and TRBJ2-7 provide the parts outside the CDR3, is DTGVSQNPRHKITKRGQNVTFRCDPISEHNRLYWYRQTLGQGPEFLTYFQNEAQLEKSRLLSDRFSAERPKGSFSTLEIQRTEQGDSAMYLCASSPTGPPYEQYFGPGTRLTVT.

This clonotype was counted at least ten times. The chain carries TRBV29-1 and TRBJ1-1; a possible D gene is TRBD1 (5 bases). The CDR3 loop spans 15 amino acids. V lost 4 bases and J 5 bases, leaving 20 bases between the germline ends. Looked up from germline, CDR1 is SQVTM and CDR2 is ANQGSEA. The CDR3 loop is CSVATGTRGRTEAFF. The DNA for the CDR3 is TGCAGCGTTGCCACCGGGACGAGGGGACGGACTGAAGCTTTCTTT.

This clonotype has a handful of counts. The chain couples TRBV7-6 to TRBJ2-2; D could derive from TRBD1 or TRBD2 (5 bases each). This CDR3 has 16 amino acids. Germline assignment: CDR1 SGHVS and CDR2 FNYEAQ. With 4 bases removed from V and 3 bases from J, the gap between germline ends came to 15 bases. Here the CDR3 DNA reads TGTGCCAGCAGCTCCCTTCCCCAGGGACACACCGGGGAGCTGTTTTTT. Its translation: CASSSLPQGHTGELFF.

Many counts were recorded for this clonotype. The chain has TRBV4-3 and TRBJ1-5; 7 bases match TRBD1. V shed 1 base, J shed 4 bases, and the junction held 4 bases outside the gene matches. The CDR3 sequence is 15 residues long. Germline V gene sequence: CDR1 LGHNA, CDR2 YSLEER. CDR3 coding DNA: TGCGCCAGCAGCCAAGGACAGGGCCAGAATCAGCCCCAGCATTTT. This sequence encodes CASSQGQGQNQPQHF.

This clonotype has a count of ten or more. This sequence joins TRBV7-2 and TRBJ2-3; D could derive from TRBD1 or TRBD2 (5 bases each). V shed 4 bases and J shed 0 bases, with 17 bases lying between them. Per the germline V gene, CDR1 is SGHTA and CDR2 is FQGNSA. The CDR3 has 17 residues. The CDR3 sequence is CASSYVGAHSSTDTQYF. CDR3 sequence (DNA): TGTGCCAGCAGCTACGTCGGGGCGCACTCTAGCACAGATACGCAGTATTTT. The whole variable domain, filled in from reference TRBV7-2 and TRBJ2-3, reads GAGVSQSPSNKVTEKGKDVELRCDPISGHTALYWYRQSLGQGLEFLIYFQGNSAPDKSGLPSDRFSAERTGGSVSTLTIQRTQQEDSAVYLCASSYVGAHSSTDTQYFGPGTRLTVL.

This clonotype was counted many times. The chain links TRBV10-3 to TRBJ2-3; 9 nucleotides align to TRBD2. Trimming at V came to 7 bases and at J to 5 bases, leaving 4 bases not matched to a gene. The CDR3 spans 13 residues. From germline, CDR1 is ENHRY and CDR2 SYGVKD. The CDR3 loop is CAITAGGGDTQYF. DNA of the CDR3: TGTGCCATCACAGCGGGGGGCGGAGATACGCAGTATTTT.

This clonotype was seen at least ten times. V is TRBV5-5 and J is TRBJ1-3; D may be TRBD1 (5 bases). Germline CDR1 is SGHKS and CDR2 is YYEKEE (reference sequence). With 1 base removed from V and 7 bases from J, the gap between germline ends came to 15 bases. The CDR3 is 15 amino acids. The CDR3 loop is CASSLTGGYQNTIYF. CDR3 nucleotide sequence: TGTGCCAGCAGCTTGACAGGCGGCTATCAGAACACCATATATTTT.

This clonotype was detected only a few times. The genes are TRBV7-8 and TRBJ2-3; 7 bases match TRBD2. CDR1 is SGHVS, CDR2 FQNEAQ, per germline. The length of the CDR3 is 13 residues. With 4 bases clipped from V and 3 bases from J, the junction kept 1 base outside the gene matches. CDR3 protein: CASSSGRTDTQYF. DNA of the CDR3: TGTGCCAGCAGCTCCGGGAGGACAGATACGCAGTATTTT.

This clonotype was recorded at least ten times. This sequence joins TRBV7-2 and TRBJ2-2; D may be TRBD2 (6 bases). Between the trimmed V and J ends, which lost 3 bases and 1 base, there was a span of 15 bases. Germline loops: CDR1 SGHTA, CDR2 FQGNSA. The CDR3 runs to 17 residues. The CDR3 sequence is CASSLGGAPLNTGELFF. The CDR3 bases are TGTGCCAGCAGCTTGGGAGGAGCTCCATTGAACACCGGGGAGCTGTTTTTT.